The 27 T cell receptor beta chains below all came from one sample that was sequenced in a study of shared clonotypes between healthy human individuals. The table came from immunoSEQ multiplex PCR; TCRdb's copy has only in-frame clones and leaves some out. The table records about 690,000 clones, less than 95% of them present only once. Sequencing input: memory CD8+ T cells from PBMCs. Subset of the sample: CD45RO+ cells pooled with CCR7-negative TemRA cells. The receptors come from a man younger than 30 in good health. Some clones in this sample may be carry-over from other donors' samples.

The chain recombines TRBV27 with TRBJ1-5, with a weak D call TRBD1 (5 bases). The V end lost 6 bases, the J end lost 5 bases, and 11 bases lay between the germline ends. The CDR3 covers 13 residues. CDR1 and CDR2 (germline): MNHEY, SMNVEV (reference sequence). The CDR3 nucleotides are TGTGCCAGCAGGGGGGAGGTTTATCAGCCCCAGCATTTT. It translates to CASRGEVYQPQHF.

This chain links TRBV10-3 with TRBJ2-7; TRBD2 agrees at 7 bases. This CDR3 comprises 13 residues. The germline CDR1 and CDR2 sequences are ENHRY and SYGVKD. Trimming cost V 10 bases and J 5 bases; bases outside gene matches: 11. The CDR3 DNA reads TGTGCCACCGCTAGCGGCCAAGGCAACGAGCAGTACTTC. Its protein product is CATASGQGNEQYF.

This clone was found a few times. The rearrangement joins TRBV2 to TRBJ2-1; weak D call: TRBD1 (8 bases). The CDR3 contains 14 residues. Trimming took off 3 bases at V and 7 bases at J, with 13 bases between the two ends. Per germline, CDR1 SNHLY and CDR2 FYNNEI. The CDR3 DNA is TGTGCCAGCAGTGAGCACAGGGGGGGGAATGAGCAGTTCTTC. Amino acids: CASSEHRGGNEQFF.

The chain is built from TRBV7-9 and TRBJ2-5; D remains unclear. Per the germline V gene, CDR1 is SEHNR and CDR2 is FQNEAQ (reference sequence). Trimming removed 3 bases from V and 3 bases from J, with 14 bases in between. This CDR3 is 15 amino acids long. This chain's CDR3 is CASSFRRANEETQYF. The CDR3 nucleotides read TGTGCCAGCAGCTTCCGCCGGGCCAACGAAGAGACCCAGTACTTC.

The chain is built from TRBV9 and TRBJ1-2; a possible D gene is TRBD1 (5 bases). V dropped 1 base and J dropped 8 bases, with 21 bases sitting between them. Germline CDR1 SGDLS, CDR2 YYNGEE. This CDR3 has 16 amino acids. This CDR3 reads CASSVSPAQGTRGYTF. The CDR3 nucleotides are TGTGCCAGCAGCGTATCGCCCGCGCAGGGTACGAGGGGCTACACCTTC.

As regards this clone: Other DNA sequences within the sample encode an identical CDR3. The rearrangement uses TRBV27 and TRBJ1-5; the D is unclear. Germline CDR1 MNHEY, CDR2 SMNVEV (reference sequence). This CDR3 has 14 amino acids. Trimming stripped 2 bases from V and 2 bases from J, with 7 bases between. The CDR3 reads CASSLGRGNQPQHF. The CDR3 DNA is TGTGCCAGCAGTTTAGGTCGAGGCAATCAGCCCCAGCATTTT.

The chain carries TRBV5-1 and TRBJ2-1; tentatively, D is TRBD1 or TRBD2 (7 bases each). The V end lost 4 bases, the J end lost 8 bases, and 19 bases lay between the germline ends. The CDR3 is 15 amino acids. CDR1 and CDR2 from the germline V gene are SGHRS and YFSETQ. CDR3 nucleotides: TGCGCCAGCAGCCCAGGGGGGGAGGCCTTACATGAGCAGTTCTTC. This codes for CASSPGGEALHEQFF.

This chain links TRBV9 with TRBJ1-2; 10 positions match TRBD1. The CDR3 consists of 16 residues. After removal of 1 base from V and 4 bases from J, the junction contained 7 bases not matched to a gene. In germline, CDR1 is SGDLS, CDR2 YYNGEE. The CDR3 reads CASSVTPTGGSYGYTF. The DNA of the CDR3 is TGTGCCAGCAGCGTAACCCCGACAGGGGGCAGCTATGGCTACACCTTC.

This clone was seen just once. The J gene is TRBJ1-5, the V gene TRBV6-5; D not certain. Trimming shortened V by 0 bases and J by 7 bases, and 7 bases separated the two germline ends. The germline CDR1 and CDR2 sequences are MNHEY and SVGAGI. This CDR3 contains 13 residues. The CDR3 here is CASSYSIEQPQHF. The CDR3 DNA reads as TGTGCCAGCAGTTACTCGATAGAACAGCCCCAGCATTTT.

The rearrangement uses TRBV15 and TRBJ1-5, with D unclear. This CDR3 has 16 residues. Germline V CDR1 and CDR2: LNHNV, YYDKDF (reference sequence). Trimming cost V 0 bases and J 3 bases, with 12 bases left between them. This chain's CDR3 is CATSRDLAGLNQPQHF. DNA of the CDR3: TGTGCCACCAGCAGAGATTTGGCTGGACTCAATCAGCCCCAGCATTTT.

This clone appeared a single time. The V and J genes are TRBV27 and TRBJ1-1, with D perhaps TRBD1 (6 bases). V shed 0 bases and J shed 4 bases, with 15 bases lying between them. CDR3 length: 16 amino acids. Germline-derived CDR1 and CDR2 are MNHEY and SMNVEV (reference sequence). The CDR3 DNA reads as TGTGCCAGCAGTTTATCCGGGGGGCTAGTAGGCACTGAAGCTTTCTTT. Its translation is CASSLSGGLVGTEAFF.

The chain uses TRBV28 and TRBJ1-3; D gene uncertain. Germline values: CDR1 MDHEN, CDR2 SYDVKM. V was cut by 1 base and J by 10 bases, with 23 bases left in between. The CDR3 covers 17 residues. The CDR3 loop reads CASSLLGLRGTPGTIYF. As DNA, the CDR3 is TGTGCCAGCAGTTTATTGGGCCTGCGAGGCACACCAGGAACCATATATTTT.

CDR3 DNA: TGCAGCGTTTACTGGGGTTTCGAGCAGTACTTC. Its protein is CSVYWGFEQYF. The rearrangement joins TRBV29-1 to TRBJ2-7, with unresolved D. The CDR3 extends over 11 amino acids. V was clipped by 5 bases and J by 6 bases, with 11 bases between them. CDR1 is SQVTM and CDR2 is ANQGSEA in the germline V gene.

The rearrangement joins TRBV5-5 to TRBJ2-7; no firm D call. The V and J ends lost 2 bases and 0 bases respectively, with 15 bases between them. The CDR3 loop spans 16 amino acids. The germline V gene has CDR1 SGHKS and CDR2 YYEKEE (reference sequence). The CDR3 DNA reads TGTGCCAGCAGCTTTCACTCGTCCCTACCCTCCTACGAGCAGTACTTC. Its translation: CASSFHSSLPSYEQYF.

This chain joins TRBV5-1 and TRBJ2-1; D gene ambiguous. Germline values: CDR1 SGHRS, CDR2 YFSETQ. Trimming took 1 base from V and 0 from J, leaving 8 bases between them. This CDR3 region has 15 residues. DNA of the CDR3: TGCGCCAGCAGCTTGAGCGCCCCCTCCTACAATGAGCAGTTCTTC. It is translated as CASSLSAPSYNEQFF.

This chain joins TRBV7-9 and TRBJ2-1, with 8 bases aligning to TRBD1. With 6 bases clipped from V and 12 bases from J, the junction kept 4 bases outside the gene matches. The CDR3 has 11 residues. Germline V gene data show CDR1 as SEHNR and CDR2 as FQNEAQ (reference sequence). This chain's CDR3 is CASSSGTGQFF. CDR3 nucleotides: TGTGCCAGCAGTTCTGGGACAGGGCAGTTCTTC. The full variable domain, its missing parts supplied by reference TRBV7-9 and TRBJ2-1, is DTGVSQNPRHKITKRGQNVTFRCDPISEHNRLYWYRQTLGQGPEFLTYFQNEAQLEKSRLLSDRFSAERPKGSFSTLEIQRTEQGDSAMYLCASSSGTGQFFGPGTRLTVL.

This chain links TRBV6-6 with TRBJ1-6; TRBD1 matches 7 bases. The trim removed 4 bases at V and 16 bases at J, leaving 7 bases unmatched. The CDR3 totals 12 residues. Germline V gene sequence: CDR1 MNHNY, CDR2 SVGAGI (reference sequence). The CDR3 DNA reads TGTGCCAGCAGTTCCCTAGACAGGGTACTCCACTTT. Its protein is CASSSLDRVLHF.

This chain links TRBV19 with TRBJ1-2; no firm D call. This CDR3 comprises 13 residues. Per germline, CDR1 LNHDA and CDR2 SQIVND (reference sequence). V lost 8 bases and J lost 4, with 14 bases in between. CDR3 in DNA: TGTGCCAGTGACTCACTAGGCGGCTATGGCTACACCTTC. Its protein product is CASDSLGGYGYTF.

This chain links TRBV27 with TRBJ1-1, with D maybe TRBD1 (5 bases). CDR1 and CDR2 (germline): MNHEY, SMNVEV (reference sequence). The ends were cut back, 3 bases at V and 10 bases at J, with 15 bases in the middle. The CDR3 contains 13 residues. In DNA, the CDR3 is TGTGCCAGCAGTTTGCTGGGGGGGATCGCAGCTTTCTTT. Translation: CASSLLGGIAAFF.

V and J are TRBV27 and TRBJ2-7, with 7 bases matching TRBD1. Germline CDR1 and CDR2: MNHEY and SMNVEV (reference sequence). The CDR3 spans 15 residues. Trimming removed 3 bases from V and 4 bases from J; junction bases left unmatched: 9. In nucleotides, the CDR3 is TGTGCCAGCAGTTTCGTCCCAGGGGGATCTTACGAGCAGTACTTC. Amino acid sequence: CASSFVPGGSYEQYF.

The genes are TRBV5-8 and TRBJ1-2; TRBD1 is a possible D gene (5 bases). The germline V gene has CDR1 SGHTS and CDR2 YDEGEE. This CDR3 contains 16 residues. V was trimmed by 1 base and J by 1 base, leaving 14 bases between them. The CDR3 region is CASSLILGQLNYGYTF. CDR3 nucleotides: TGTGCCAGCAGCTTGATTTTGGGGCAGCTTAACTATGGCTACACCTTC.

V is TRBV4-1 and J is TRBJ1-1, with 8 bases lining up with TRBD1. The CDR3 contains 14 residues. The junction had 6 bases not matched to a gene; V was cut back by 5 bases and J by 4 bases. Germline V lookup: CDR1 MGHRA, CDR2 YSYEKL. The CDR3: CASSEKQGGTEAFF. The CDR3 bases are TGCGCCAGCAGCGAAAAACAGGGGGGCACTGAAGCTTTCTTT.

In its sample, this clone was seen a few times. The chain joins TRBV7-6 to TRBJ2-7; 7 bases are shared with TRBD1. J gave up 2 bases and V 5 bases, and 9 bases lay outside the gene matches. The CDR3 spans 15 residues. In germline, CDR1 is SGHVS, CDR2 FNYEAQ. CDR3 coding DNA: TGTGCCAGCAGCCCCATGACACAGGGGCCCTACGAGCAGTACTTC. Its protein product is CASSPMTQGPYEQYF.

The table lists this clone with a count of one. V and J are TRBV9 and TRBJ1-2; D perhaps matches TRBD1 (6 bases). The germline V gene has CDR1 SGDLS and CDR2 YYNGEE. V shed 0 bases and J shed 8 bases, with 14 bases lying between them. The CDR3 covers 14 residues. CDR3 in amino acids: CASSVGGPLGGYTF. For the CDR3, the DNA is TGTGCCAGCAGCGTAGGGGGGCCCCTGGGGGGCTACACCTTC.

This clone was observed once. This CDR3 reads CASSPGTFYIQYF. Here the CDR3 DNA reads TGTGCCAGCAGTCCAGGGACTTTTTACATTCAGTACTTC. This sequence joins TRBV27 and TRBJ2-4; TRBD2 is a possible D gene (6 bases). Trimming took off 5 bases at V and 8 bases at J, with 13 bases between the two ends. CDR1 MNHEY and CDR2 SMNVEV come from the germline V gene (reference sequence). This CDR3 has 13 residues.

The chain employs TRBV28 and TRBJ1-2, with D possibly TRBD1 on 6 matching bases. Germline V CDR1 and CDR2: MDHEN, SYDVKM. CDR3 length: 15 amino acids. The V end was cut by 7 bases, the J end by 5 bases, with 20 bases between. Here the CDR3 DNA reads TGTGCCAGCATCCCCGTATCGGGGGCTTGGTATGGCTACACCTTC. Its translation: CASIPVSGAWYGYTF.

V is TRBV18 and J is TRBJ2-5; unclear D gene. Germline loops: CDR1 KGHSH, CDR2 LQKENI. The CDR3 length is 17 residues. The ends were cut back, 3 bases at V and 4 bases at J, with 21 bases in the middle. The CDR3 loop reads CASSPPRPLGVLETQYF. The CDR3 DNA follows: TGTGCCAGCTCACCTCCTCGGCCACTTGGGGTTTTAGAGACCCAGTACTTC.